This T cell receptor (beta chain) was retrieved from a study of PD-1 blockade in classical Hodgkin lymphoma. Only a few counts were recorded for this clone. TCRdb's copy holds only in-frame clones and misses some; the assay was immunoSEQ multiplex PCR. Of 20,000 to 25,000 clones listed, 70% to 75% are singletons. Time point defined: cycle 4 day 1 (C4D1), after 6 weeks of nivolumab. All the patients suffered relapse after autologous stem cell transplantation, and brentuximab vedotin exposure differed. This sample comprised peripheral blood mononuclear cells (PBMCs), obtained before the fourth cycle of nivolumab. The source of this sequence is a human donor with classical Hodgkin lymphoma.

The CDR3 sequence is CASSPESGELFF. The DNA of the CDR3 is TGTGCCAGCAGCCCGGAATCCGGGGAGCTGTTTTTT. This chain joins TRBV7-3 and TRBJ2-2; D gene ambiguous. CDR1 and CDR2 (germline): SGHTA, FQGTGA. There are 12 residues in the CDR3. V was shortened by 5 bases and J by 6 bases, with 7 bases between the two germline ends. The whole variable domain, filled in from reference TRBV7-3 and TRBJ2-2, reads GAGVSQTPSNKVTEKGKYVELRCDPISGHTALYWYRQSLGQGPEFLIYFQGTGAADDSGLPNDRFFAVRPEGSVSTLKIQRTERGDSAVYLCASSPESGELFFGEGSRLTVL.